This T cell receptor beta chain was found in a study of T cells after yellow fever vaccination. Using its own MiXCR run on the 5' RACE reads, TCRdb lists one record per CDR3 protein. The table lists 300,000 to 450,000 distinct CDR3 sequences, 7% to 10% of them singletons. This receptor was obtained from a man between 18 and 35 years old who received the YFV17D yellow fever vaccine. This sample comprised PBMCs, obtained approximately 40 days after the first yellow fever vaccination.

The CDR3 DNA reads as TGTGCCAGCAGCCCCTTGAGGGGACTAGACCACAATGAGCAGTTCTTC. Translating it yields CASSPLRGLDHNEQFF. V and J are TRBV11-2 and TRBJ2-1; TRBD2 aligns across 8 bases. The CDR3 is made up of 16 amino acids. The J segment lost 5 bases and the V segment lost 5 bases, leaving 11 bases of the junction unmatched. The germline CDR1 and CDR2 sequences are SGHAT and FQNNGV. Combining the CDR3 with reference TRBV11-2 and TRBJ2-1 gives the whole variable domain EAGVAQSPRYKIIEKRQSVAFWCNPISGHATLYWYQQILGQGPKLLIQFQNNGVVDDSQLPKDRFSAERLKGVDSTLKIQPAKLEDSAVYLCASSPLRGLDHNEQFFGPGTRLTVL.